This T cell receptor beta chain comes out of a study of blood T cell repertoires in COVID-19. Study-wide context: Spain, Italy and the United States supplied samples that represented acute and convalescent COVID-19.

Authors' analysis steps: From reference gene primer amplification, estimates of nucleated cell counts were derived. TCRdb's table, derived via immunoSEQ multiplex PCR, lists solely in-frame clones and lacks some. The V and J calls and clone size come from that table; D and trimming were worked out from the DNA. The table lists about 29,000 clones, roughly nine tenths of them singletons. Between the trimmed V and J ends, which lost 3 bases and 1 base, there was a span of 15 bases. This CDR3 has 16 residues. Germline loops: CDR1 MNHEY, CDR2 SMNVEV (reference sequence). The clonotype comes from a human donor with active COVID-19. The donor label of this sample is uncertain. The chain joins TRBV27 to TRBJ1-1; unclear D gene. The sequenced sample was peripheral blood. The CDR3 nucleotides are TGTGCCAGCAGTTTTGCCCATCGAACATCGAACACTGAAGCTTTCTTT. Translating gives CASSFAHRTSNTEAFF.